This TCR beta chain was documented in a study of T cell responses to AZD1222 COVID-19 vaccine (dated by TCRdb to about 2021). For the wider study: AZD1222 recipients with second doses at about 4 weeks or about 12 weeks were pooled, because spike-specific TCR depth and breadth did not differ between schedules. Enrollment into the trials was organized by age into subgroups of 18-55, 56-69 and 70-plus years, and those subgroups contained roughly 150, 30 and 60 TCR-sequenced participants, respectively. A total of 233 trial participants underwent TCR sequencing, of whom about 210 received two doses of AZD1222 and around 26 received two doses of the MenACWY control vaccine.

The sample's time point label is to be understood as: baseline before first vaccination. The vaccinee samples were drawn from two UK trials, COV001 and COV002, one of which was a single-blind randomized controlled phase 2/3 trial testing AZD1222 (ChAdOx1 nCoV-19) in healthy adults. For TCRbeta chain sequencing, PBMC samples were collected from trial participants at day 0 and at day 28 after the second dose. Points on this clone: What this receptor recognizes is not known. No clone much larger than this one lies a single base away; base qualities are absent.

The CDR3 regions of human TCRbeta chains were subjected to immunosequencing. For the original study's pipeline: TCRs in the repertoires were matched against a reference library of SARS-CoV-2-specific TCRs that had been generated with the MIRA antigen-specificity platform. Breadth was defined as the fraction of unique TCRs that were SARS-CoV-2-associated. Depth was defined as the fraction of total T cells that were SARS-CoV-2-associated. Each spike-specific TCR was assigned to its reactive spike region and to a CD4 or CD8 class using the MIRA data. Log10-transformed breadth and depth values were compared by one-way ANOVA with Sidak's multiple comparisons tests. TCRdb limited this immuneACCESS table to in-frame rearrangements with V and J called. A share of clones is missing; checked studies link under half to unresolved V genes, and the rest is unexplained. The V and J calls and clone size come from that table; D and trimming were worked out from the DNA. Across this sample there are some 80,000 clones, with 70% to 90% seen only once. Approximately 5.8% of the sample is in the top ten clones.

Paper-wide results and their limitations: Conclusions about previously exposed vaccinees are limited, since just five to seven AZD1222 recipients were seropositive for SARS-CoV-2 at baseline. A significant rise in spike-specific TCR breadth and depth was observed after two AZD1222 doses relative to day 0 and relative to MenACWY recipients. The 56-69-year group was small, and its depth increase did not reach significance, likely because of low power. Participants were mostly white British, with more females than males. The authors suggested clonal diversity may have been underestimated. Reportedly, almost half of the unique spike-specific TCRs recognized epitopes lying outside the regions that are mutated in the B.1.351 and B.1.1.7 variants. Because no day 14 peak-response samples were available, the repertoires could be characterized only after the peak T cell response. The vaccine-associated CD4 TCRs covered the entire spike protein, and the dominant responses fell in regions 160-218 and 743-854.

Sequencing used peripheral blood, obtained on day 0 of AZD1222 vaccination. This TCR was recovered from an adult in good health.

The bases read TGTGCCAGCAGCTTAATCCCCGGGACAGCTGAAACCACAGATACGCAGTATTTT. Translated, this is CASSLIPGTAETTDTQYF. This chain joins TRBV5-4 to TRBJ2-3, with 7 bases aligning to TRBD1. From a lookup of the germline V gene (reference sequence), CDR1 and CDR2 are SGHNT and YYREEE. Counted from cysteine to phenylalanine, this CDR3 has 18 amino acids. Solely the CDR3 DNA is kept, with 54 bases framed from the first base. The junction shows trimming of 2 bases on V and 2 bases on J, and the gene matches do not reach 14 bases of it.